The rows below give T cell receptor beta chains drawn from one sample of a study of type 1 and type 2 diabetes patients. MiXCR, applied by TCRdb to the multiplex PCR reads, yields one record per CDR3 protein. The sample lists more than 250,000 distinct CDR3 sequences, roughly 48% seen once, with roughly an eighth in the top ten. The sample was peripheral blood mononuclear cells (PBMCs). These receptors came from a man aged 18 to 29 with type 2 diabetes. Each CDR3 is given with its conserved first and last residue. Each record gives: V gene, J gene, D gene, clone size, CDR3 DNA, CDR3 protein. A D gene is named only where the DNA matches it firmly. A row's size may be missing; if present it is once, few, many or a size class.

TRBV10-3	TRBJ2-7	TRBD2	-	TGTGCCCTCAGTGAGTCCCGGACTAGCGGGAGGACACTTTCCTACGAGCAGTACTTC	CALSESRTSGRTLSYEQYF
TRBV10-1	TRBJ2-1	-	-	TGCGCCAGCAGTGAAGCGGCGGGGCGGTACAATGAGCAGTTCTTC	CASSEAAGRYNEQFF
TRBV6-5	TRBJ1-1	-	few	TGTGCCAGCAGTTACTACGCAGGGGCGAGCACTGAAGCTTTCTTT	CASSYYAGASTEAFF
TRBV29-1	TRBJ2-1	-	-	TGCAGCGTTGTAGTCGCGGGGTATCCTTCCTACAATGAGCAGTTCTTC	CSVVVAGYPSYNEQFF
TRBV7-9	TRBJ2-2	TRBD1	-	TGTGCCAGCAGCTTCCGGCCCGGGACAGGGGGCACCGGGGAGCTGTTTTTT	CASSFRPGTGGTGELFF
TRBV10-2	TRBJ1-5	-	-	TGCGCCAGCAAAGATATAGGGGTTCAGCCCCAGCATTTT	CASKDIGVQPQHF
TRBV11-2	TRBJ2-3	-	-	TGTGCCAGCAGCCGAGGGGCAGATACGCAGTATTTT	CASSRGADTQYF
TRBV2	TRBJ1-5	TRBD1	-	TGTGCCAGCAGAATTCCAGGGGGCGCGGGCAATCAGCCCCAGCATTTT	CASRIPGGAGNQPQHF
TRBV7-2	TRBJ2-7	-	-	TGTGCCAGCAGCCCATACCTCGGGACACCCTCCTACGAGCAGTACTTC	CASSPYLGTPSYEQYF
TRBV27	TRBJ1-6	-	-	TGTGCCAGCAGTTTAGAGGGGTACTCACCCCTCCACTTT	CASSLEGYSPLHF
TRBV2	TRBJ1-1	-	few	TGTGCCAGCAGAGCAAACACTGAAGCTTTCTTT	CASRANTEAFF
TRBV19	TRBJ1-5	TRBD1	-	TGTGCCACGACCCCCATTTTAGACAGGGTTGTCAATCAGCCCCAGCATTTT	CATTPILDRVVNQPQHF
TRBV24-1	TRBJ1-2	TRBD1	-	TGTGCCACCAGTGATCCCAGGGACAGGTGGCATGGCTACACCTTC	CATSDPRDRWHGYTF
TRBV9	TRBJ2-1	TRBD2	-	TGTGCCAGCAGCGTAGTAACGGGGGGCTCCTACAATGAGCAGTTCTTC	CASSVVTGGSYNEQFF
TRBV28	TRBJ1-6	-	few	TGTGCCAGCAGTCAAGACAGGTCTGTTAATTCACCCCTCCACTTT	CASSQDRSVNSPLHF
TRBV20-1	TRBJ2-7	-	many	TGCAGTGCTAACACAGGGATCGCCTACGAGCAGTACTTC	CSANTGIAYEQYF
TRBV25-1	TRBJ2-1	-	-	TGTGCCAGCAGCGCGGGACAGTTGGCCTACAATGAGCAGTTCTTC	CASSAGQLAYNEQFF
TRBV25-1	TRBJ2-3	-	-	TGTGCCAGCAGTGAATTCGAGAGGACCGCAGATACGCAGTATTTT	CASSEFERTADTQYF
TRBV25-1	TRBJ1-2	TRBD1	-	TGTGCCAGCACTGCGGGGGCAGGGGGCGAGATTGACTATGGCTACACCTTC	CASTAGAGGEIDYGYTF
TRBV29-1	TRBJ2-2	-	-	TGCAGCGTTGAAGTGCGCGGGGCCGCCGGGGAGCTGTTTTTT	CSVEVRGAAGELFF
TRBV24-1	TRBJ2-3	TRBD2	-	TGTGCCACCAGTGATTTGTACGCTAGCGGGACCACAGATACGCAGTATTTT	CATSDLYASGTTDTQYF
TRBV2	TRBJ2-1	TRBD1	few	TGTGCCAGTCAAGCTACAGGGGTCTCCTACAATGAGCAGTTCTTC	CASQATGVSYNEQFF
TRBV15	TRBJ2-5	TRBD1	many	TGTGCCACCAGCAGAGGCTCCACAGGGGCACGAGAGACCCAGTACTTC	CATSRGSTGARETQYF
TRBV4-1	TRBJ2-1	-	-	TGCGCCAGCAGCCAAGTGTGGGCCAGGGAGTGGGATGAGCAGTTCTTC	CASSQVWAREWDEQFF
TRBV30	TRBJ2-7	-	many	TGTGCCTGGAGTGTTTCCCTCTACGAGCAGTACTTC	CAWSVSLYEQYF
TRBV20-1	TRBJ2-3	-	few	TGCAGTGCTAGAGTAGGGGATACGCAGTATTTT	CSARVGDTQYF
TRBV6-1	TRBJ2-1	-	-	TGTGCCAGCGGGATCCGGGGCATAAATGAGCAGTTCTTC	CASGIRGINEQFF
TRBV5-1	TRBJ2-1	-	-	TGCGCCAGCAGTGAAGCCTCAGCGCGGGGTGAGCAGTTCTTC	CASSEASARGEQFF
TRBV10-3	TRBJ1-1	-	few	TGTGCCACCCGGGGGGACATCGAAGCTTTCTTT	CATRGDIEAFF
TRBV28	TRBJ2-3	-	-	TGTGCCAGCAGCACGGACGGAAGCACAGATACGCAGTATTTT	CASSTDGSTDTQYF
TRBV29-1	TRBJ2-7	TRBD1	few	TGCAGCGTTTTCCTTGAGGGACAGGGGGTTGGAGAGCAGTACTTC	CSVFLEGQGVGEQYF
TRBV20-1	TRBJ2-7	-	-	TGCAGTGCTAGTTTTCGGCTGGAGGGGGAGCAGTACTTC	CSASFRLEGEQYF
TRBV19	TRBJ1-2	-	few	TGTGCCAGTAGTGCGGGACTCGAATATGGCTACACCTTC	CASSAGLEYGYTF
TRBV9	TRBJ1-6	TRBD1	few	TGTGCCAGCACCTCCGGGACAGTAAATTCACCCCTCCACTTT	CASTSGTVNSPLHF
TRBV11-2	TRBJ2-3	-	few	TGTGCCAGCAGCCCCCAAGCGTTCACAGATACGCAGTATTTT	CASSPQAFTDTQYF
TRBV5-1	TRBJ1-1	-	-	TGCGCCAGCCGCCCATCTCTGAACACTGAAGCTTTCTTT	CASRPSLNTEAFF
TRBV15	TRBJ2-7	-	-	TGTGCCACCAGCAGGGGGGTCATGGGCTACGAGCAGTACTTC	CATSRGVMGYEQYF
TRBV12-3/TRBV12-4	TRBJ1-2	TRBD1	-	TGTGCCAGCAGTTTAGGGACAGGCCATGGCTACACCTTC	CASSLGTGHGYTF
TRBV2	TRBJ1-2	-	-	TGTGCCAGCAGTGACAGAGGAGGTTATGGCTACACCTTC	CASSDRGGYGYTF
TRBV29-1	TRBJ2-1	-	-	TGCAGCGTTGAAGATTTTCTGGAAGGATCCTACGAGCAGTTCTTC	CSVEDFLEGSYEQFF
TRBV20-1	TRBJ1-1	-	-	TGCAGTGCTAGTTGGGGAGGGAACACTGAAGCTTTCTTT	CSASWGGNTEAFF
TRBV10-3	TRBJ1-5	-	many	TGTGCCATCAGGGACGCTAGCAATCAGCCCCAGCATTTT	CAIRDASNQPQHF
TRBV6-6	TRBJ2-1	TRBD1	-	TGTGCCAGCAGTCCCGGACAGGGTAGGTTCGGTGAGCAGTTCTTC	CASSPGQGRFGEQFF
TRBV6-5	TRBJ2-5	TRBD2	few	TGTGCCAGCAGTTACAGCGGGGGGCCGCGGGAGACCCAGTACTTC	CASSYSGGPRETQYF
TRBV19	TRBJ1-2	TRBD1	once	TGTGCCAGTAGTATAGGCCCTCCGGGACAGGGCTATGGCTACACCTTC	CASSIGPPGQGYGYTF
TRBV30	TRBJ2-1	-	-	TGTGCCTGGAGTGTAGCGAATTCCTACTCCTACAATGAGCAGTTCTTC	CAWSVANSYSYNEQFF
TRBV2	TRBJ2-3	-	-	TGTGCCTTTACAGCTACCGATCATTCAAGAGGAGTCAGGCCAGATACGCAGTATTTT	CAFTATDHSRGVRPDTQYF
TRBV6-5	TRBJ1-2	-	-	TGTGCCAGCAGAGGCCTTTATTGGGAAGGCTACACCTTC	CASRGLYWEGYTF
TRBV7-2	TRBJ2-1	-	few	TGTGCCAGCAGCCCGCCTAATTCGAGGGATGAGCAGTTCTTC	CASSPPNSRDEQFF